The sequence of this TCR beta chain was determined in a study of blood T cell repertoires in COVID-19. TCRdb's copy holds only in-frame clones and misses some; the assay was immunoSEQ multiplex PCR. The sample records 150,000 to 200,000 clones, over 80% being singletons. Per germline, CDR1 SGHTA and CDR2 FQGNSA. The trim removed 1 base at V and 3 bases at J, leaving 2 bases unmatched. The CDR3 totals 15 residues. The sample was PBMCs or T cells enriched from blood (not recorded which). The clonotype comes from a woman between 55 and 75 years old who had recovered from COVID-19. The chain uses TRBV7-2 and TRBJ2-7; 11 nucleotides match TRBD2. CDR3 sequence reads: CASSLGLAGLYEQYF. Here the CDR3 DNA reads TGTGCCAGCAGCTTAGGACTAGCGGGGCTCTACGAGCAGTACTTC.